A single sample is the source of the 16 T cell receptor beta chains below, sequenced in a study of Ad26.COV2.S vaccination and SARS-CoV-2 variants. Treatment specified: around 19 received Ad26.COV2.S at low or high dose, single or two shots; 5 received placebo; per-sample allocation not given. Vaccine and placebo recipients were sampled on day 63 after the first injection. Clones were read by immunoSEQ multiplex PCR, and TCRdb kept only the in-frame ones, dropping some. Of approximately 410,000 clones in the sample, around nine tenths were seen once. This specimen was peripheral blood, taken in a trial of Ad26.COV2.S vaccine versus placebo. These receptors all come from a person between 18 and 59 years old who received the Ad26.COV2.S COVID-19 vaccine or a placebo.

This clone was picked up one time. The chain uses TRBV30 and TRBJ2-7, with D possibly matching TRBD1 (6 bases). Deletions cut 1 base from V and 1 base from J, with 14 bases between. In germline, CDR1 is GTSNPN, CDR2 SVGIG (reference sequence). The CDR3 is 15 amino acids. The CDR3 coding sequence is TGTGCCTGGAGTGCCGACTACAGGGAGTCCTACGAGCAGTACTTC. It is translated as CAWSADYRESYEQYF.

Note on this clone: Other DNA variants within this sample encode the same CDR3. The V gene is TRBV12-3 or TRBV12-4, the J gene TRBJ2-7, with D possibly TRBD1 on 5 matching bases. Between the trimmed V and J ends, which lost 5 bases and 4 bases, there was a span of 9 bases. CDR3 length equals 12 residues. This CDR3 reads CASSLQGYEQYF. CDR3 nucleotides: TGTGCCAGCAGTCTCCAGGGTTACGAGCAGTACTTC.

The chain employs TRBV28 and TRBJ2-5; 8 bases match TRBD1. V lost 0 bases, J lost 4 bases, and 7 bases stayed unmatched. Per germline, CDR1 MDHEN and CDR2 SYDVKM. The CDR3 length is 16 residues. CDR3 sequence: CASSLWGDRSPETQYF. CDR3 sequence (DNA): TGTGCCAGCAGTTTATGGGGGGACAGGTCTCCAGAGACCCAGTACTTC.

This chain uses TRBV9 with TRBJ2-1; D is perhaps TRBD1 (6 bases). Trimming left V 3 bases short and J 6 bases short, with 13 bases between. The V gene's germline CDR1 is SGDLS and CDR2 YYNGEE. The CDR3 is 14 residues long. The CDR3 loop reads CASSGSEQGNEQFF. For the CDR3, the DNA is TGTGCCAGCAGCGGGAGCGAACAGGGCAATGAGCAGTTCTTC.

This chain uses TRBV2 with TRBJ2-7; TRBD2 matches at 7 bases. Per germline, CDR1 SNHLY and CDR2 FYNNEI. This CDR3 spans 14 amino acids. The J segment lost 0 bases and the V segment lost 9 bases, leaving 8 bases of the junction unmatched. CDR3 residues: CARGGITSSYEQYF. The CDR3 DNA is TGTGCCAGGGGGGGGATCACTAGCTCCTACGAGCAGTACTTC.

The chain is built from TRBV9 and TRBJ2-5, with 9 bases aligning to TRBD2. Trimming at V came to 3 bases and at J to 5 bases, leaving 8 bases not matched to a gene. In germline, CDR1 is SGDLS, CDR2 YYNGEE. There are 15 residues in the CDR3. DNA of the CDR3: TGTGCCAGCAGCGCCAGCGGGGGGCCAGGGGAGACCCAGTACTTC. It specifies CASSASGGPGETQYF.

The chain is built from TRBV5-6 and TRBJ2-5; D is uncertain. CDR3 size: 13 residues. The ends were cut back, 5 bases at V and 0 bases at J, with 8 bases in the middle. Germline loops: CDR1 SGHDT, CDR2 YYEEEE. CDR3 nucleotide sequence: TGTGCCAGCAGACGGATGGACCAAGAGACCCAGTACTTC. Its translation: CASRRMDQETQYF.

The genes are TRBV19 and TRBJ1-1, with 7 bases identical to TRBD1. J gave up 5 bases and V 5 bases, and 11 bases lay outside the gene matches. Germline CDR1 is LNHDA and CDR2 is SQIVND (reference sequence). The CDR3 has 15 residues. Written as DNA, the CDR3 is TGTGCCAGTAGTGCATTGGACAGGCTAGGGACTGAAGCTTTCTTT. Protein sequence: CASSALDRLGTEAFF.

V gene TRBV11-2 combines with J gene TRBJ1-2, with 7 bases fitting TRBD1. The V gene end was trimmed by 5 bases and the J gene end by 8 bases; junction bases not matched to a gene: 8. Germline CDR1 is SGHAT and CDR2 is FQNNGV. This CDR3 spans 13 amino acids. For the CDR3, the DNA is TGTGCCAGCAGCGAGACAGGGAAATCCGGCTACACCTTC. Amino acid sequence: CASSETGKSGYTF.

The gene calls are TRBV19 and TRBJ2-7, with 11 nucleotides matching TRBD1. With V trimmed by 2 bases and J by 5 bases, 5 bases remained unmatched. The germline gives CDR1 LNHDA, CDR2 SQIVND (reference sequence). CDR3 length equals 15 residues. The CDR3 DNA reads as TGTGCCAGTAGTATATCCGGGACAGGGGGTCACGAGCAGTACTTC. It encodes CASSISGTGGHEQYF.

The chain recombines TRBV12-3 or TRBV12-4 with TRBJ1-1; D gene unclear. The CDR3 has 12 amino acids. V lost 6 bases and J lost 5, with 10 bases in between. The CDR3 DNA is TGTGCCAGCAGCGCCTCGGGGACTGAAGCTTTCTTT. Translating gives CASSASGTEAFF.

The chain recombines TRBV7-2 with TRBJ2-2; D may be TRBD2 (6 bases). The germline V gene encodes CDR1 SGHTA and CDR2 FQGNSA. Trimming pared 0 bases from V and 3 bases from J, leaving 11 bases between. The CDR3 totals 16 residues. CDR3 nucleotide sequence: TGTGCCAGCAGCTTAGCCCCGGGGGTGGACACCGGGGAGCTGTTTTTT. This encodes CASSLAPGVDTGELFF.

The V and J genes are TRBV4-1 and TRBJ1-2; 8 positions match TRBD1. The CDR3 consists of 16 residues. Germline assignment: CDR1 MGHRA and CDR2 YSYEKL. J lost 4 bases, V lost 3 bases, and 10 bases had no gene match. The CDR3 sequence: CASSQTPGQGSYGYTF. DNA of the CDR3: TGCGCCAGCAGCCAGACGCCAGGACAGGGATCCTATGGCTACACCTTC.

This chain joins TRBV4-3 and TRBJ2-3; D may be TRBD2 (6 bases). Trimming took off 0 bases at V and 1 base at J, with 11 bases between the two ends. CDR3 size: 16 residues. Per germline, CDR1 LGHNA and CDR2 YSLEER. CDR3 sequence: CASSQDPRGGTDTQYF. CDR3 DNA: TGCGCCAGCAGCCAAGACCCCCGCGGGGGCACAGATACGCAGTATTTT.

The chain employs TRBV7-2 and TRBJ2-5; 7 bases agree with TRBD2. The junction had 5 bases not matched to a gene; V was cut back by 0 bases and J by 7 bases. The CDR3 is 14 residues long. Per germline, CDR1 SGHTA and CDR2 FQGNSA. In DNA, the CDR3 is TGTGCCAGCAGCTTAGCCCTCTGGGAGGGGACCCAGTACTTC. Encoded protein: CASSLALWEGTQYF. The full variable domain, completed using reference TRBV7-2 and TRBJ2-5, is GAGVSQSPSNKVTEKGKDVELRCDPISGHTALYWYRQSLGQGLEFLIYFQGNSAPDKSGLPSDRFSAERTGGSVSTLTIQRTQQEDSAVYLCASSLALWEGTQYFGPGTRLLVL.

This chain uses TRBV24-1 with TRBJ1-5, with TRBD1 as a possible D gene (5 bases). The germline V gene encodes CDR1 KGHDR and CDR2 SFDVKD. The CDR3 extends over 13 amino acids. Trimming removed 5 bases from V and 8 bases from J, with 12 bases in between. CDR3 bases: TGTGCCACCAGTGTCGGCAGGGAGAAGCCCCAGCATTTT. Its protein is CATSVGREKPQHF.